This TCR beta chain emerged from a study of blood T cell repertoires in COVID-19. For the study at large: PBMCs, B-cell-depleted T cells, or T cells provided the cDNA or gDNA that made up the material.

In the original workflow: For nucleated cells, counts were estimated from reference gene primer amplification. Clones were read by immunoSEQ multiplex PCR, and TCRdb kept only the in-frame ones, dropping some. V, J and clone size derive from that table, while D and trimming were established from the DNA sequence. The data show about 260,000 clones, roughly 88% seen once. From germline, CDR1 is SGHTA and CDR2 FQGNSA. Germline trimming cut 5 bases from V and 4 bases from J; bases unmatched to any gene: 8. This CDR3 contains 15 residues. The sequence derives from a woman aged 45-60 years who had recovered from COVID-19. The chain recombines TRBV7-2 with TRBJ1-1; 9 bases align to TRBD1. The specimen sequenced was PBMCs or T cells enriched from blood (not recorded which). The CDR3 loop is CASSLTGGAGTEAFF. The DNA for the CDR3 is TGTGCCAGCAGCCTTACAGGGGGCGCGGGCACTGAAGCTTTCTTT.